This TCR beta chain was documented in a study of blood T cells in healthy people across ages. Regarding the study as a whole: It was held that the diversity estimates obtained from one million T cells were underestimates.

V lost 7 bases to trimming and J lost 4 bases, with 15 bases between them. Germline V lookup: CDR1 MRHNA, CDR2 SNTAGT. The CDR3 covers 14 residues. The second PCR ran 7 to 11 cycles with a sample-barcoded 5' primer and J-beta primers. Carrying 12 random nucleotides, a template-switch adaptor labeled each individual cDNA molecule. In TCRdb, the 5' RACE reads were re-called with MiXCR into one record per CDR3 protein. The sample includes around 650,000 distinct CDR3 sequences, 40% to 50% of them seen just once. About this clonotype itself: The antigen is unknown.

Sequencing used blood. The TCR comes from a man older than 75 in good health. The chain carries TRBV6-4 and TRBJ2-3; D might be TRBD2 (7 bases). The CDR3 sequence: CASKVWGGSDTQYF. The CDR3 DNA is TGTGCCAGCAAAGTGTGGGGGGGCTCAGATACGCAGTATTTT.